Described below is a single T cell receptor beta chain sequence and its context. It lacks a known antigen. Nothing much larger sits one base from this clone, and base qualities are not available. The sample's time point label is to be understood as: cycle 2 day 1 (C2D1) of nivolumab. Every trial patient had relapsed following autologous stem cell transplantation, and prior brentuximab vedotin exposure was what differed among cohorts A, B and C. The trial cohort was composed of roughly 60 patients with relapsed/refractory classical Hodgkin lymphoma, for whom complete response, partial response or progressive disease was recorded as best overall response. Single-agent nivolumab was administered to trial patients in the multi-cohort phase II CheckMate 205 trial. Best overall response was determined by an independent review committee according to the 2007 International Working Group response criteria. Trial PBMCs were obtained immediately prior to nivolumab initiation (C1D1) and on therapy at cycle 2 day 1 and cycle 4 day 1. After peripheral blood was drawn into 8 mL Vacutainer Cell Preparation Tubes, PBMCs were isolated by centrifugation and then cryopreserved.

These data belong to a study of PD-1 blockade in classical Hodgkin lymphoma (dated by TCRdb to the early 2020s). Background for the entire study: Nivolumab dosing was 3 mg/kg intravenously every 2 weeks, continuing until either disease progression or unacceptable toxicity. The study used TCR beta sequencing and CyTOF to define a peripheral blood immune signature of response to PD-1 blockade in classical Hodgkin lymphoma.

General findings and caveats noted by the study authors: Baseline TCR diversity was reported to be lower in newly diagnosed patients than in healthy donors and to be lower still in relapsed/refractory patients. Trial patients with a complete response had baseline diversity similar to that of newly diagnosed patients, while partial responders and progressors had significantly lower diversity. Diversity was lower in patients who began nivolumab less than 1 year after ASCT, so these patients were left out of later analyses to avoid confounding by immune reconstitution. By C4D1, a significant rise was seen in CD4+ TCR diversity but not in CD8+ TCR diversity (p=0.0027 vs p=0.16), and the rise was most apparent among complete responders (p=0.02). The study covered only a single clinical trial cohort, and the causes of the repertoire differences, possibly disease activity or prior therapy, were still not defined.

Genomic DNA was extracted with the Qiagen DNeasy kit from unsorted PBMCs and from negatively selected CD4+ and CD8+ fractions. Using primers that anneal to V and J segments, immunoSEQ multiplex PCR amplified the TCR beta CDR3 regions. A synthetic immune receptor repertoire was used to minimize amplification bias, and any residual bias was removed computationally once sequencing was done. The study's processing was this. Custom Python scripts were used to quantify repertoire diversity as the Shannon entropy index. Unsorted, CD4+ and CD8+ repertoires were analyzed separately, except in combined analyses where CD4+ and CD8+ sequences were merged in silico. A clone counted as expanded when the clone's frequency after treatment rose at least 2-fold relative to C1D1, and clones undetected at baseline were given a pseudocount of 0.5. Singleton clones were defined as clones with 0 or 1 copy at C1D1, and non-singleton clones were defined as clones with 2 or more copies. Clones expanded in unsorted samples were annotated as CD4+, CD8+ or unknown by matching protein sequences in sorted samples from the same patient. Wilcoxon tests were applied to paired samples to test diversity changes from C1D1 to C4D1. TCRdb mirrors the immuneACCESS table, restricted to in-frame sequences. Some clones are absent from its copies; in checked studies, under half trace to an unresolved V gene, and the reason for the others is unknown. The D gene and trimming were derived from the DNA, and the V and J assignments and clone size from that table. In this sample the table shows 66,000 or so clones, 70% to 75% of which occur a single time. The ten biggest clones cover approximately 9.1% of the sample.

Relative to germline, V is 7 bases shorter and J is 4 bases shorter, with 6 bases between their ends. The CDR3 measures 11 amino acids from cysteine to phenylalanine. Only the CDR3 portion is preserved as DNA: 33 bases, with reading frame beginning at the first base. According to the germline V gene (reference sequence), CDR1 reads LNHDA and CDR2 reads SQIVND. The source is a human donor with classical Hodgkin lymphoma. The sequence links TRBV19 to TRBJ2-3, with the D gene not clear enough to name. Sequencing was performed on peripheral blood mononuclear cells (PBMCs), taken before the second cycle of nivolumab. The nucleotide sequence reads TGTGCCAGTAACGATGCAGATACGCAGTATTTT. Its translation reads: CASNDADTQYF.